The T cell receptor beta chain described here comes from a study of follicular helper T cells after annual influenza vaccination. The assay was immunoSEQ multiplex PCR, and TCRdb's table has in-frame clones only and misses some. The table has some 15,000 clones, around 85% seen once; the top ten hold roughly 1.3%. Documented time point: 2014-2015 season, 7 days after vaccination. This clone was counted a single time. The CDR3 length is 15 residues. With 5 bases clipped from V and 1 base from J, the junction kept 3 bases outside the gene matches. The germline V gene has CDR1 SEHNR and CDR2 FQNEAQ (reference sequence).

This sequence was found in an adult who received the influenza vaccine. The chain joins TRBV7-9 to TRBJ2-3; TRBD1 agrees at 10 bases. Sequences were derived from CXCR5+ CD38- circulating T follicular helper cells from blood, sampled 7 days after influenza vaccination. As to subset: circulating Tfh, non-naive CD4+CXCR5+PD-1+ (ICOS+CD38+ or ICOS-CD38-). CDR3 sequence reads: CASSPGQGGTDTQYF. CDR3 nucleotides: TGTGCCAGCAGCCCCGGACAGGGGGGCACAGATACGCAGTATTTT.